This TCR beta chain derives from a study of response to subunit inactivated influenza vaccine. V lost 4 bases and J lost 1, with 14 bases in between. CDR3 length equals 16 residues. The germline gives CDR1 SGDLS, CDR2 YYNGEE. TCRdb recomputed calls from the RT-PCR reads with MiXCR, one row per CDR3 protein. Of fewer than 400,000 distinct CDR3 sequences in the sample, around a fifth were seen once. This clonotype was recorded a few times. This chain connects TRBV9 to TRBJ2-2; perhaps TRBD2 as D (5 bases). The sequencing used PBMCs from blood, collected roughly 20 months after vaccination. The TCR comes from a man aged 45 to 75 who received an inactivated influenza vaccine. CDR3 bases: TGTGCCAGCAGCCCCGGAATTCGGGAGAACACCGGGGAGCTGTTTTTT. Translating gives CASSPGIRENTGELFF.